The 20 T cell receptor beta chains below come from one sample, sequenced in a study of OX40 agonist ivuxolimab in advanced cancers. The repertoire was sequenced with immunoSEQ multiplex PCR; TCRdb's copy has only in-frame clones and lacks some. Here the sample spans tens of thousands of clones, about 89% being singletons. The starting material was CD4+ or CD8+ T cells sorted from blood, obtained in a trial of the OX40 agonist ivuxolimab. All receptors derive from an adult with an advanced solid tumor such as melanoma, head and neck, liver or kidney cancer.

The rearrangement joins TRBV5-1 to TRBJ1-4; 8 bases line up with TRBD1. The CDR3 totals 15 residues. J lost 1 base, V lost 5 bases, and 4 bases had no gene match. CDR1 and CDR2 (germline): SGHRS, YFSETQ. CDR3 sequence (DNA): TGCGCCAGCAGGTCGACAGGGGTAACTAATGAAAAACTGTTTTTT. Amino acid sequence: CASRSTGVTNEKLFF.

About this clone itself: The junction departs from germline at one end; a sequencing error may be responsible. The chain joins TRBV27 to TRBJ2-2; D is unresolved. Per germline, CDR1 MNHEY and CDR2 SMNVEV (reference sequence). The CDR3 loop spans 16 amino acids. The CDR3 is CASSRQVASGTEELFF. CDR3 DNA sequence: TGTGCCAGCAGTCGCCAGGTTGCTTCGGGCACCGAGGAGCTGTTTTTT.

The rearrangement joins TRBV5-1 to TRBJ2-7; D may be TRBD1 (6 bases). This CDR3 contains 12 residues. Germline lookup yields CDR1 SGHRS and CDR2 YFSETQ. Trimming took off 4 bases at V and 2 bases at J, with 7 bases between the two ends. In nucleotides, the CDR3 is TGCGCCAGCAGCGGGGGCACCTACGAGCAGTACTTC. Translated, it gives CASSGGTYEQYF.

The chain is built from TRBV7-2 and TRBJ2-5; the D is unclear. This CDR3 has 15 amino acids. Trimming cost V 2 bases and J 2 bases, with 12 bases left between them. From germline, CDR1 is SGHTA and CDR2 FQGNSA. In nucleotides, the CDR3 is TGTGCCAGCAGCTTAACCGTAGCCCAACAAGAGACCCAGTACTTC. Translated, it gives CASSLTVAQQETQYF.

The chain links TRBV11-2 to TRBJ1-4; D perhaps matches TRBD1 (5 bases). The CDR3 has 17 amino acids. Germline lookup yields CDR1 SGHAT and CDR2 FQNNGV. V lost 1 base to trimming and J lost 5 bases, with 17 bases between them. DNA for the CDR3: TGTGCCAGCAGCTTAGGGGGCACAGGCTGGTCAAATGAAAAACTGTTTTTT. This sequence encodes CASSLGGTGWSNEKLFF.

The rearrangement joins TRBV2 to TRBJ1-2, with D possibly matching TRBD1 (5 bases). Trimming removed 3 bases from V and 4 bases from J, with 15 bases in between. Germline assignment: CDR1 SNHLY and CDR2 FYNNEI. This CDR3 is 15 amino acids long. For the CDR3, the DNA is TGTGCCAGCAGTGATCCCTCGGGGGGGTTCTATGGCTACACCTTC. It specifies CASSDPSGGFYGYTF. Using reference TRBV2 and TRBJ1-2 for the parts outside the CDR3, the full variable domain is EPEVTQTPSHQVTQMGQEVILRCVPISNHLYFYWYRQILGQKVEFLVSFYNNEISEKSEIFDDQFSVERPDGSNFTLKIRSTKLEDSAMYFCASSDPSGGFYGYTFGSGTRLTVV.

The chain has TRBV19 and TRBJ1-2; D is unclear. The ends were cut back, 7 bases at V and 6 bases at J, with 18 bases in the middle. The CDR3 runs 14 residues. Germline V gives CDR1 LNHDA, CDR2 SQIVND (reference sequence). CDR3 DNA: TGTGCCAGTACTCTCCGGGTGGCAGCGAATGGCTACACCTTC. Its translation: CASTLRVAANGYTF.

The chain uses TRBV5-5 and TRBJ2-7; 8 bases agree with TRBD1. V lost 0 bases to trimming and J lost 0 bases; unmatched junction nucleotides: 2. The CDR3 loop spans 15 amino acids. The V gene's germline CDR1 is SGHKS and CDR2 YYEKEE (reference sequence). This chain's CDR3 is CASSLETGVSYEQYF. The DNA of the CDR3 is TGTGCCAGCAGCTTGGAGACAGGGGTCTCCTACGAGCAGTACTTC.

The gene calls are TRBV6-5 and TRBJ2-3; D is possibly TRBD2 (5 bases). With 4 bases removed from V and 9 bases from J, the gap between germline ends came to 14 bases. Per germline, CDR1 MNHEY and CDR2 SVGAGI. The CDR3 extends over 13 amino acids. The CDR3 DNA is TGTGCCAGCAGTTTGAGGGTTGATCTGACGCAGTATTTT. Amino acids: CASSLRVDLTQYF.

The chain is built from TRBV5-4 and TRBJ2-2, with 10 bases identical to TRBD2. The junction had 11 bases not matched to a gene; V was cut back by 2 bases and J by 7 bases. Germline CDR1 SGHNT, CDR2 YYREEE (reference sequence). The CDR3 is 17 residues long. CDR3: CASSFRGLAGVGGELFF. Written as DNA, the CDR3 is TGTGCCAGCAGCTTCAGGGGGCTAGCGGGAGTAGGCGGGGAGCTGTTTTTT.

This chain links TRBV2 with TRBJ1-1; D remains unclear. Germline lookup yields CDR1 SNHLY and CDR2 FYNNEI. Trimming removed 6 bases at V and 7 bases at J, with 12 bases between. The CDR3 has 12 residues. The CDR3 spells CASSLGPVEAFF. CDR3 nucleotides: TGTGCCAGCAGCCTAGGACCAGTTGAAGCTTTCTTT.

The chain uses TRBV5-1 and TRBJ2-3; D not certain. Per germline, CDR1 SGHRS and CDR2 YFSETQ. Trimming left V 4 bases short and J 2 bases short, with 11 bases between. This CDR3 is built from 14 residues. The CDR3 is CASSLTPYTDTQYF. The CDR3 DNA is TGCGCCAGCAGCCTAACACCTTACACAGATACGCAGTATTTT.

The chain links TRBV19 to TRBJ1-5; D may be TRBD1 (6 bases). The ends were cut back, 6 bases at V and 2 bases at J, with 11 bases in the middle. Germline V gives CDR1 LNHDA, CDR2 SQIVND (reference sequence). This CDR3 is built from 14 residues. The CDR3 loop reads CASRVRTGNQPQHF. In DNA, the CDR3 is TGTGCCAGTAGAGTCAGGACAGGCAATCAGCCCCAGCATTTT.

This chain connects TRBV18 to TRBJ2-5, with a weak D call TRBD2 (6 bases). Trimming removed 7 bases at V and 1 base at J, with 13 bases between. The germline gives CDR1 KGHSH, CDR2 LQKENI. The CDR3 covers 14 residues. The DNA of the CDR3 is TGTGCCAGCTATAGGACTACTGGCCAAGAGACCCAGTACTTC. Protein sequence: CASYRTTGQETQYF.

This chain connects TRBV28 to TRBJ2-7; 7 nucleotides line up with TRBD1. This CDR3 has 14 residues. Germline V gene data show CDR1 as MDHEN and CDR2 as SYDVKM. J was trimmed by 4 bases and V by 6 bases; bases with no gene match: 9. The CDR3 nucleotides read TGTGCCAGCAGCCAAGGGGGCGTAGAGTACGAGCAGTACTTC. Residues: CASSQGGVEYEQYF.

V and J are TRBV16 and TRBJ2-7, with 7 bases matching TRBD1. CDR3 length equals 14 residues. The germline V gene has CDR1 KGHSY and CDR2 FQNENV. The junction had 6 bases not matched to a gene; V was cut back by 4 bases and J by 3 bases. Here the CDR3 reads CASSLERGLYEQYF. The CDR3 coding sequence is TGTGCCAGCAGCCTGGAGAGGGGGCTCTACGAGCAGTACTTC. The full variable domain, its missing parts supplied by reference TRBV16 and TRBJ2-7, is GEEVAQTPKHLVRGEGQKAKLYCAPIKGHSYVFWYQQVLKNEFKFLISFQNENVFDETGMPKERFSAKCLPNSPCSLEIQATKLEDSAVYFCASSLERGLYEQYFGPGTRLTVT.

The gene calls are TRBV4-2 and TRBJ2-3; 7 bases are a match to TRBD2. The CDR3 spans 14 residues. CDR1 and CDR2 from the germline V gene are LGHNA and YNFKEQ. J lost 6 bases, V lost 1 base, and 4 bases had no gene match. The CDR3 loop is CASSQARTRDTQYF. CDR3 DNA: TGTGCCAGCAGCCAAGCACGGACTAGGGATACGCAGTATTTT.

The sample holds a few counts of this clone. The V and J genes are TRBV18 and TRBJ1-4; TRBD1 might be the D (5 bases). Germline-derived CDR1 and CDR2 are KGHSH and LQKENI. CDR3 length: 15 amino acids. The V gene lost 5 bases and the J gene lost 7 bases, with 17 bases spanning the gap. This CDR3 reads CASSTTQGMGEKLFF. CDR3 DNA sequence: TGTGCCAGCTCAACCACTCAGGGAATGGGTGAAAAACTGTTTTTT.

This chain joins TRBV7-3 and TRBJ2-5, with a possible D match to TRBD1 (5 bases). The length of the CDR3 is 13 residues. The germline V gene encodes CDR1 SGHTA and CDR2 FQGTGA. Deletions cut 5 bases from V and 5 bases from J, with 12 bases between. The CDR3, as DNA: TGTGCCAGCAGCGCAGGGTCTAGGGAGACCCAGTACTTC. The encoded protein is CASSAGSRETQYF.

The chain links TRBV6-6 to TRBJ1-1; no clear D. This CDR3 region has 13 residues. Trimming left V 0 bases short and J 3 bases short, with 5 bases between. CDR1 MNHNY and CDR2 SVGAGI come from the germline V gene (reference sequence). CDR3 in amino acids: CASSYSRDTEAFF. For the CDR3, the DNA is TGTGCCAGCAGTTACTCTCGGGACACTGAAGCTTTCTTT.